The 7 T cell receptor beta chains below all came from one sample that was sequenced in a study of T cells after yellow fever vaccination. TCRdb ran MiXCR on the 5' RACE reads and lists one entry per CDR3 protein. The table records approximately 300,000 distinct CDR3 sequences, 13% of them present only once. The input for sequencing was CD4+ T cells sorted from PBMCs, taken 45 days after the yellow fever booster vaccination. These TCRs come from a young man who received the YFV17D yellow fever vaccine.

The sample holds a few counts of this clonotype. The rearrangement joins TRBV28 to TRBJ2-7; a possible D gene is TRBD1 (5 bases). The length of the CDR3 is 13 residues. Trimming removed 8 bases from V and 5 bases from J, with 16 bases in between. Germline-derived CDR1 and CDR2 are MDHEN and SYDVKM. The CDR3 loop is CASGELGAHEQYF. The CDR3 DNA reads as TGTGCCAGCGGAGAGCTAGGGGCCCACGAGCAGTACTTC.

This clonotype was detected only a few times. This rearrangement joins TRBV10-3 to TRBJ2-3, with D maybe TRBD2 (6 bases). V was pared by 4 bases and J by 2 bases, with 10 bases between. Per germline, CDR1 ENHRY and CDR2 SYGVKD. This CDR3 is 14 amino acids long. CDR3 sequence (DNA): TGTGCCATCAGTGCGCGGGGTATCACAGATACGCAGTATTTT. Its translation: CAISARGITDTQYF.

This chain connects TRBV20-1 to TRBJ2-3; D is possibly TRBD1 or TRBD2 (5 bases each). In germline, CDR1 is DFQATT, CDR2 SNEGSKA (reference sequence). The CDR3 consists of 13 residues. CDR3 coding DNA: TGCAGCAAATGGGACCTAAGCACAGATACGCAGTATTTT. It specifies CSKWDLSTDTQYF.

The rearrangement links TRBV12-3 or TRBV12-4 to TRBJ1-2; no definite D call. The ends were cut back, 1 base at V and 1 base at J, with 10 bases in the middle. This CDR3 region has 15 residues. In DNA form, the CDR3 reads TGTGCCAGCAGTTTAGGGGCGGGAATTAACTATGGCTACACCTTC. It encodes CASSLGAGINYGYTF.

The genes are TRBV24-1 and TRBJ2-1; TRBD2 agrees at 7 bases. V was pared by 7 bases and J by 5 bases, with 7 bases of the junction left unmatched. The germline gives CDR1 KGHDR, CDR2 SFDVKD. The CDR3 spans 14 residues. CDR3 DNA sequence: TGTGCCACCAGAGGACTAGGGACGAACAATGAGCAGTTCTTC. Amino acid sequence: CATRGLGTNNEQFF.

This clonotype has just a few counts. The V and J genes are TRBV5-6 and TRBJ2-1; D is uncertain. Trimming stripped 2 bases from V and 9 bases from J, with 6 bases between. Per germline, CDR1 SGHDT and CDR2 YYEEEE. The CDR3 has 11 amino acids. This CDR3 reads CASSFSVEQFF. CDR3 DNA sequence: TGTGCCAGCAGCTTTTCGGTTGAGCAGTTCTTC.

This clonotype was observed a few times. This chain uses TRBV7-2 with TRBJ2-3; no clear D. The CDR3 length is 13 residues. The V and J ends lost 5 bases and 2 bases respectively, with 8 bases between them. Germline CDR1 and CDR2: SGHTA and FQGNSA. The CDR3, as DNA: TGTGCCAGCAGCCCCTGGGACACAGATACGCAGTATTTT. It yields the protein CASSPWDTDTQYF.